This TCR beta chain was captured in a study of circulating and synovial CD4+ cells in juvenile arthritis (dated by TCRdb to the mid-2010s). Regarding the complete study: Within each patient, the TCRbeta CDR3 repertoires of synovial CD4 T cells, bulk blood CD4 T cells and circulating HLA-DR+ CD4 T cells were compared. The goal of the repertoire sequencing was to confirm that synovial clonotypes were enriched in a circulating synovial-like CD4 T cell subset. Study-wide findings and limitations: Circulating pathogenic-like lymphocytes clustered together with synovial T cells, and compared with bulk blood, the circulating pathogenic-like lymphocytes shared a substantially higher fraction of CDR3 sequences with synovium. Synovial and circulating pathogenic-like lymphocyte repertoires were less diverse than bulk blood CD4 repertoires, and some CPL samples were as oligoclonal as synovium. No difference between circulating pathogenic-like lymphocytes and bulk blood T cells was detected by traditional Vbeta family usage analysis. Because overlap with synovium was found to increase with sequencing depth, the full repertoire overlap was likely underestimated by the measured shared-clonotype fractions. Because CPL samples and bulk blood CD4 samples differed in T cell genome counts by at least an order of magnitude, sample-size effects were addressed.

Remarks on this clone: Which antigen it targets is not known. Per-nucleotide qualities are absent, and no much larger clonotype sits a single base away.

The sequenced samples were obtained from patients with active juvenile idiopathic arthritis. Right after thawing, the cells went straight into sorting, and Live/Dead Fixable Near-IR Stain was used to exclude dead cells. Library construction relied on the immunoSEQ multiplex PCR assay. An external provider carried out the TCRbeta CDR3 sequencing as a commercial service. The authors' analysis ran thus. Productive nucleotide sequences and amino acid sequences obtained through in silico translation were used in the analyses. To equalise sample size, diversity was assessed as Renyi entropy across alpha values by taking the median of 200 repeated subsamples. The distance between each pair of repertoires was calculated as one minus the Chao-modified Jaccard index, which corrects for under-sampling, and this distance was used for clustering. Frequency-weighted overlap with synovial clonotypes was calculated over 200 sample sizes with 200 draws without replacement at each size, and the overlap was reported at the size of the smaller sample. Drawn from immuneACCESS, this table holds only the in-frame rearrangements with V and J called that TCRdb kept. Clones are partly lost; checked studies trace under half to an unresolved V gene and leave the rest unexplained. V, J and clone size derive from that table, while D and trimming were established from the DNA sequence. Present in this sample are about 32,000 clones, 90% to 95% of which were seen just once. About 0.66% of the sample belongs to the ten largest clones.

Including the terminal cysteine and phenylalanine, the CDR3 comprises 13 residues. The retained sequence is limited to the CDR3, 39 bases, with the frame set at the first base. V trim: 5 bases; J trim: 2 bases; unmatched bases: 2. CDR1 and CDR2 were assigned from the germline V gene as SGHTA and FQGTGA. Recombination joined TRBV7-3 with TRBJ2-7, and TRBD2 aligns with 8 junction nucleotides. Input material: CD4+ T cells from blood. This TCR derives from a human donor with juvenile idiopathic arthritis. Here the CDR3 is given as CASSRGGTYEQYF. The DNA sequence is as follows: TGTGCCAGCAGCCGCGGGGGGACCTACGAGCAGTACTTC.